These 5 T cell receptor beta chains were sequenced from one sample in a study of blood T cell repertoires in COVID-19. Generated by immunoSEQ multiplex PCR, the TCRdb table keeps only in-frame clones and is missing some. The repertoire includes around 30,000 clones, 75% of them detected once, and about 15% sits in the top ten. Sequencing used peripheral blood. These receptors came from a man older than 75 with active or convalescent COVID-19.

V is TRBV7-2 and J is TRBJ1-1; no firm D call. Germline assignment: CDR1 SGHTA and CDR2 FQGNSA. The CDR3 is made up of 11 amino acids. The V end was cut by 5 bases, the J end by 7 bases, with 8 bases between. The CDR3 region is CASSQQIEAFF. CDR3 DNA sequence: TGTGCCAGCAGCCAACAGATTGAAGCTTTCTTT. The whole variable domain, remainder taken from reference TRBV7-2 and TRBJ1-1, is GAGVSQSPSNKVTEKGKDVELRCDPISGHTALYWYRQSLGQGLEFLIYFQGNSAPDKSGLPSDRFSAERTGGSVSTLTIQRTQQEDSAVYLCASSQQIEAFFGQGTRLTVV.

The chain couples TRBV29-1 to TRBJ2-1, with a possible D match to TRBD2 (6 bases). Germline CDR1 reads SQVTM; CDR2 reads ANQGSEA. Trimming took off 4 bases at V and 9 bases at J, with 16 bases between the two ends. The CDR3 is 13 residues long. Written as DNA, the CDR3 is TGCAGCGTTGTATTGCGGGGAAGTATTGAGCAGTTCTTC. It is translated as CSVVLRGSIEQFF.

The V and J genes are TRBV27 and TRBJ1-6; D is undetermined. V lost 6 bases and J lost 1, with 7 bases in between. The CDR3 consists of 14 residues. CDR1 is MNHEY, CDR2 SMNVEV, per germline (reference sequence). In DNA form, the CDR3 reads TGTGCCAGCAGGCTTGAGTCCTATAATTCACCCCTCCACTTT. This codes for CASRLESYNSPLHF.

There are a few counts of this clone. This chain uses TRBV5-1 with TRBJ1-1, with TRBD1 as a possible D gene (6 bases). Germline CDR1 is SGHRS and CDR2 is YFSETQ. The V end was cut by 0 bases, the J end by 4 bases, with 10 bases between. The CDR3 is made up of 14 amino acids. CDR3 coding DNA: TGCGCCAGCAGCTTGGACAGGGCGGGCACTGAAGCTTTCTTT. Translating gives CASSLDRAGTEAFF.

With regard to this clone: This specimen includes other DNA sequences encoding the same CDR3. The J gene is TRBJ2-5, the V gene TRBV18; D might be TRBD2 (6 bases). CDR1 KGHSH and CDR2 LQKENI come from the germline V gene. With 2 bases removed from V and 5 bases from J, the gap between germline ends came to 6 bases. The CDR3 loop spans 12 amino acids. Here the CDR3 DNA reads TGTGCCAGCTCACCAGCGGGGGAGACCCAGTACTTC. Encoded protein: CASSPAGETQYF.